The TCR beta chain under discussion was sequenced for a study of blood T cell repertoires in COVID-19 (dated by TCRdb to 2018 to 2021). Regarding the study in general: Collaborator samples came from the United States, Italy and Spain and covered acute and convalescent phases of COVID-19. Where available, HLA class I and class II types were obtained from metadata supplied by the sample provider rather than from assay-based typing. The material from the prospective study consisted of cDNA or gDNA derived from T cells, B-cell-depleted T cells, or PBMCs. Deeply sampled blood TCRbeta repertoires from subjects exposed to, actively infected with, or recovered from COVID-19 were included in the dataset. The sample metadata nearly always contained a de-identified subject ID, COVID-19 status, age in years and sex. A freely available public database, intended as a resource for researchers studying the immune response to SARS-CoV-2, is where the repertoires were released. Samples were obtained from the ongoing ImmuneRACE study (first 160 participants) and from over a thousand subjects provided by 6 global collaborators.

A distance of 15 bases separates the germline ends of V and J, which lose 6 bases and 4 bases respectively. The CDR3, from cysteine to phenylalanine, totals 14 residues. Only the CDR3 part of the read is kept: 42 bases, read in frame from the first base. The germline V gene sets CDR1 to SGHTA and CDR2 to FQGNSA. Participants in the prospective study were enrolled through a virtual design, were aged roughly 18 to 90 years, and lived in some 24 United States geographic areas. In the prospective study, cohorts were assigned on the basis of participant-reported clinical history obtained from a screening survey and a study questionnaire. Recovered participants in ImmuneRACE Cohort 3 were defined by two consecutive negative NP/OP PCR tests, clearance by a healthcare professional, or resolution of symptoms. Each participant in the prospective study had whole blood, serum and a nasopharyngeal or oropharyngeal swab collected by mobile phlebotomists. Participants in the prospective study had the option to provide additional blood draws and questionnaires over a roughly 2-month period. Blood samples from the prospective study were shipped frozen or at room temperature prior to DNA extraction.

Results and caveats for the whole study, not just this receptor: How much clinical and demographic metadata was included differed by source and by participant, and the metadata was provided uncurated.

TCRbeta CDR3 regions were amplified from genomic DNA by means of the immunoSEQ Assay, a bias-controlled multiplex PCR. The original pipeline was this. The number of nucleated cells in each sample was estimated by amplification of reference gene primers within the assay. Sequence reads were collapsed and filtered to measure the absolute abundance of every unique TCRbeta CDR3 rearrangement. For each sample, productive Simpson clonality was calculated as the square root of Simpson's diversity index over productive rearrangements. Here the immuneACCESS table is served through TCRdb, limited to in-frame sequences with V and J called. Missing clones are a known gap in these copies; in checked studies unresolved V genes cover under half, and the rest lacks a known reason. That table is the source of V, J and clone size, and D and trimming were worked out from the DNA. For this sample there are almost 400,000 clones; roughly 89% appear just once. The ten largest account for about 1.8% of the sample.

Of note for this clone: Its antigen remains unidentified. No base qualities exist here, and no much larger clone lies one base off it.

The sequence links TRBV7-2 to TRBJ1-2; TRBD1 is possibly the D segment (6 matching bases). Source material: PBMCs or T cells enriched from blood (not recorded which). This receptor was obtained from a woman aged 25-40 years who had recovered from COVID-19. The DNA is TGTGCCAGCAGACCGGGACAATCTAGCTATGGCTACACCTTC. The translation is CASRPGQSSYGYTF.